The 22 T cell receptor beta chains listed next were all sequenced from one sample in a study of a mutant IDH1 vaccine in newly diagnosed glioma. Time point described: baseline, week 1 (first vaccination visit). Treatment here: pre-vaccination baseline after standard-of-care therapy. TCRdb's table, derived via immunoSEQ multiplex PCR, lists solely in-frame clones and lacks some. The sample shows roughly 41,000 clones, roughly 92% of them seen only once. The sample consisted of PBMCs, taken from a glioma patient treated with radiotherapy, temozolomide or both. The receptors originated from a man younger than 35 with glioma.

This clone was recorded once. The chain couples TRBV10-2 to TRBJ2-3; 9 bases are shared with TRBD2. The CDR3 runs to 15 residues. Unmatched junction bases numbered 9, after V lost 7 bases and J lost 4 bases. Germline loops: CDR1 WSHSY, CDR2 SAAADI. The CDR3 is CASNLAGAGADTQYF. In DNA, the CDR3 is TGCGCCAGCAACTTAGCGGGAGCGGGTGCAGATACGCAGTATTTT.

The chain recombines TRBV5-1 with TRBJ2-7; D assignment may be TRBD1 or TRBD2 (5 bases each). Looked up from germline, CDR1 is SGHRS and CDR2 is YFSETQ. V dropped 2 bases and J dropped 5 bases, with 11 bases sitting between them. The CDR3 is made up of 13 amino acids. The CDR3 nucleotides read TGCGCCAGCAGCTTTGGGACGTTCGACGAGCAGTACTTC. It encodes CASSFGTFDEQYF.

The chain uses TRBV2 and TRBJ2-7; D may be TRBD2 (6 bases). The CDR3 runs 18 residues. The V and J ends lost 3 bases and 0 bases respectively, with 21 bases between them. Germline CDR1 reads SNHLY; CDR2 reads FYNNEI. The CDR3: CASSDSLGGYGSSYEQYF. Here the CDR3 DNA reads TGTGCCAGCAGTGACTCCCTGGGGGGTTACGGGAGCTCCTACGAGCAGTACTTC.

V is TRBV5-4 and J is TRBJ1-1, with D possibly being TRBD1 (5 bases). The V end was cut by 4 bases, the J end by 0 bases, with 13 bases between. Germline V gene data show CDR1 as SGHNT and CDR2 as YYREEE (reference sequence). The CDR3 has 15 amino acids. The CDR3 sequence: CASSVGAGMNTEAFF. CDR3 DNA sequence: TGTGCCAGCAGCGTTGGGGCAGGCATGAACACTGAAGCTTTCTTT.

The rearrangement uses TRBV6-5 and TRBJ1-2, with D tentatively TRBD1 (6 bases). Trimming cost V 11 bases and J 10 bases, with 11 bases left between them. In germline, CDR1 is MNHEY, CDR2 SVGAGI. The CDR3 spans 9 residues. The CDR3 sequence is CAVQGIYTF. CDR3 DNA: TGTGCCGTCCAGGGGATCTACACCTTC.

This rearrangement joins TRBV18 to TRBJ2-3, with D possibly matching TRBD1 (5 bases). V was clipped by 6 bases and J by 1 base, with 11 bases between them. This CDR3 comprises 14 residues. The germline CDR1 and CDR2 sequences are KGHSH and LQKENI. The CDR3 here is CASSKDTRTDTQYF. The DNA of the CDR3 is TGTGCCAGCTCCAAGGACACCCGCACAGATACGCAGTATTTT.

V usage is TRBV11-2 and J usage is TRBJ2-4; a possible D gene is TRBD2 (7 bases). The CDR3 runs 16 residues. Germline loops: CDR1 SGHAT, CDR2 FQNNGV. V was trimmed by 1 base and J by 13 bases, leaving 23 bases between them. CDR3 sequence: CASSLGEGLGGGLQYF. The CDR3 region has the DNA TGTGCCAGCAGCTTAGGGGAAGGACTAGGGGGGGGTTTACAGTACTTC.

The CDR3 nucleotides are TGTGCCAGCAGTTACCCCGGACAGGGCAGGGCCTACGAGCAGTACTTC. It encodes CASSYPGQGRAYEQYF. The chain joins TRBV6-6 to TRBJ2-7; the match to TRBD1 covers 8 bases. Germline lookup yields CDR1 MNHNY and CDR2 SVGAGI (reference sequence). V shed 2 bases and J 2 bases; nucleotides not matched to a gene: 8. The CDR3 sequence is 16 residues long.

The V call is TRBV29-1, the J call TRBJ2-7, with 8 bases matching TRBD1. The germline gives CDR1 SQVTM, CDR2 ANQGSEA. The CDR3 has 15 residues. V was pared by 5 bases and J by 2 bases, with 11 bases of the junction left unmatched. DNA of the CDR3: TGCAGCGTTCTACCGACAGGGGAAAGGGCCTACGAGCAGTACTTC. This gives the protein CSVLPTGERAYEQYF.

This chain uses TRBV5-1 with TRBJ2-3; perhaps TRBD2 as D (5 bases). In germline, CDR1 is SGHRS, CDR2 YFSETQ. V was clipped by 4 bases and J by 0 bases, with 9 bases between them. This CDR3 has 14 residues. The CDR3 sequence is CASSAGTSTDTQYF. The CDR3 nucleotides are TGCGCCAGCAGCGCGGGTACTAGCACAGATACGCAGTATTTT.

CDR3 in amino acids: CASSLALTSGYNEQFF. The CDR3 region has the DNA TGTGCCAGCAGCTTAGCCTTAACCTCAGGCTACAATGAGCAGTTCTTC. The rearrangement uses TRBV7-2 and TRBJ2-1; D is undetermined. The V end lost 0 bases, the J end lost 3 bases, and 12 bases lay between the germline ends. Looked up from germline, CDR1 is SGHTA and CDR2 is FQGNSA. This CDR3 is built from 16 residues.

This sequence joins TRBV2 and TRBJ1-1; tentative D call: TRBD1 (5 bases). The germline V gene has CDR1 SNHLY and CDR2 FYNNEI. The CDR3 is 14 amino acids. The V and J ends lost 7 bases and 4 bases respectively, with 16 bases between them. CDR3 coding DNA: TGTGCCAGCACCCAAAGCCCCGGGGGCACTGAAGCTTTCTTT. Translated, it gives CASTQSPGGTEAFF.

The rearrangement joins TRBV11-2 to TRBJ2-2, with a weak D call TRBD2 (5 bases). The germline V gene encodes CDR1 SGHAT and CDR2 FQNNGV. Trimming removed 6 bases at V and 7 bases at J, with 15 bases between. The CDR3 runs 14 residues. The CDR3 region is CASRHAGLGGELFF. In DNA form, the CDR3 reads TGTGCCAGCAGGCACGCGGGCTTAGGCGGGGAGCTGTTTTTT.

The chain carries TRBV4-3 and TRBJ2-6, with no clear D. V shed 0 bases and J shed 2 bases, with 8 bases lying between them. The CDR3 sequence is 16 residues long. Germline CDR1 reads LGHNA; CDR2 reads YSLEER. CDR3 sequence reads: CASSQDLGAGANVLTF. CDR3 in DNA: TGCGCCAGCAGCCAAGATCTTGGGGCTGGGGCCAACGTCCTGACTTTC.

This clone showed up just once. The chain has TRBV9 and TRBJ2-2; D ambiguous. With 0 bases removed from V and 3 bases from J, the gap between germline ends came to 3 bases. This CDR3 has 13 amino acids. In germline, CDR1 is SGDLS, CDR2 YYNGEE. In DNA form, the CDR3 reads TGTGCCAGCAGCGTAGGTGACACCGGGGAGCTGTTTTTT. Residues: CASSVGDTGELFF.

The chain employs TRBV6-4 and TRBJ2-2, with D perhaps matching TRBD2 (6 bases). The V gene lost 3 bases and the J gene lost 6 bases, with 17 bases spanning the gap. Germline V gene sequence: CDR1 MRHNA, CDR2 SNTAGT. CDR3 length equals 16 residues. The CDR3 DNA reads TGTGCCAGCAGTGAATCGGGAGTGGGAGGCTCCGGGGAGCTGTTTTTT. Translating it yields CASSESGVGGSGELFF.

This rearrangement joins TRBV25-1 to TRBJ2-1, with D perhaps TRBD1 or TRBD2 (5 bases each). The V end lost 5 bases, the J end lost 3 bases, and 14 bases lay between the germline ends. The germline gives CDR1 MGHDK, CDR2 SYGVNS. The CDR3 extends over 15 amino acids. The CDR3 DNA reads TGTGCCAGCAGTAAACCGGGGCTGAACTACAATGAGCAGTTCTTC. Its protein is CASSKPGLNYNEQFF.

The CDR3 protein is CASSQTQGANTEAFF. The CDR3, as DNA: TGTGCCAGCAGTCAGACACAGGGTGCGAACACTGAAGCTTTCTTT. This chain joins TRBV6-5 and TRBJ1-1; a weak D match, TRBD1 (6 bases). Per germline, CDR1 MNHEY and CDR2 SVGAGI. The CDR3 is 15 amino acids. Trimming cost V 5 bases and J 1 base, with 14 bases left between them.

V is TRBV25-1 and J is TRBJ1-5, with TRBD1 matching over 10 bases. The junction had 8 bases not matched to a gene; V was cut back by 8 bases and J by 7 bases. The CDR3 contains 14 residues. Per germline, CDR1 MGHDK and CDR2 SYGVNS. The CDR3 sequence is CASGTGDGGQPQHF. As DNA, the CDR3 is TGTGCCAGCGGGACAGGGGACGGAGGACAGCCCCAGCATTTT.

V and J are TRBV7-9 and TRBJ1-2, with 8 bases aligning to TRBD1. The germline gives CDR1 SEHNR, CDR2 FQNEAQ (reference sequence). The length of the CDR3 is 14 residues. V was clipped by 4 bases and J by 5 bases; unmatched bases: 6. The CDR3 nucleotides read TGTGCCAGCAGCTCGACTTGGACAGGGTATGGCTACACCTTC. Protein: CASSSTWTGYGYTF.

This chain uses TRBV4-1 with TRBJ2-3; no clear D gene. Germline V gives CDR1 MGHRA, CDR2 YSYEKL. Trimming removed 1 base at V and 4 bases at J, with 6 bases between. CDR3 length: 13 residues. DNA of the CDR3: TGCGCCAGCAGCCAAGTTTCCCCAGATACGCAGTATTTT. Protein sequence: CASSQVSPDTQYF.

This clone was observed once. The V call is TRBV13, the J call TRBJ1-3; D uncertain. Germline CDR1 is PRHDT and CDR2 is FYEKMQ (reference sequence). The CDR3 loop spans 14 amino acids. Trimming shortened V by 7 bases and J by 4 bases, and 14 bases separated the two germline ends. The CDR3 loop reads CASTSRAYGNTIYF. For the CDR3, the DNA is TGTGCCAGCACCAGTCGGGCCTACGGAAACACCATATATTTT. The full variable domain, in which reference TRBV13 and TRBJ1-3 provide the parts outside the CDR3, is AAGVIQSPRHLIKEKRETATLKCYPIPRHDTVYWYQQGPGQDPQFLISFYEKMQSDKGSIPDRFSAQQFSDYHSELNMSSLELGDSALYFCASTSRAYGNTIYFGEGSWLTVV.